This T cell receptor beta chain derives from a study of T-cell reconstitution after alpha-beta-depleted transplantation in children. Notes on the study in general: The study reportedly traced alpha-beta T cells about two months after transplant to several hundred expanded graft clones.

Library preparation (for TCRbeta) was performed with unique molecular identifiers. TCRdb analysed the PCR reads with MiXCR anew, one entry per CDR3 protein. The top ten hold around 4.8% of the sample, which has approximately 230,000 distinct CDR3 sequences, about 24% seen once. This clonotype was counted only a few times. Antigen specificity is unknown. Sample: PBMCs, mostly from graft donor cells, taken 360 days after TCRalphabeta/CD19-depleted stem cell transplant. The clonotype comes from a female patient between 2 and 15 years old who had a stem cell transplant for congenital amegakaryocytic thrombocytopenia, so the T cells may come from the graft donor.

Here the CDR3 DNA reads TGTGCCATCAGTGCGAAGGGGACAGGAACCTACGAGCAGTACTTC. Protein product: CAISAKGTGTYEQYF. The V and J genes are TRBV10-3 and TRBJ2-7; 8 bases align to TRBD1. Germline CDR1 and CDR2: ENHRY and SYGVKD. The trim removed 4 bases at V and 2 bases at J, leaving 7 bases unmatched. The CDR3 length is 15 residues.